The 17 T cell receptor beta chains below all came from one sample that was sequenced in a study of blood T cell repertoires in COVID-19. Produced via immunoSEQ multiplex PCR; TCRdb's table is partial and in-frame only. The sample holds some 190,000 clones, approximately 85% seen once. The sample was peripheral blood. The receptors here all came from an elderly man with COVID-19, enrolled during active disease.

The rearrangement joins TRBV19 to TRBJ2-5; tentative D call: TRBD2 (6 bases). The CDR3 is made up of 12 amino acids. The germline V gene has CDR1 LNHDA and CDR2 SQIVND (reference sequence). The V end was cut by 3 bases, the J end by 4 bases, with 6 bases between. CDR3 sequence: CASSMGGETQYF. The CDR3 DNA reads TGTGCCAGTAGTATGGGGGGAGAGACCCAGTACTTC.

The V and J genes are TRBV10-3 and TRBJ1-6, with 7 bases fitting TRBD1. The CDR3 loop spans 13 amino acids. With V trimmed by 5 bases and J by 9 bases, 4 bases remained unmatched. The V gene's germline CDR1 is ENHRY and CDR2 SYGVKD. The CDR3 here is CAISWDSTSPLHF. CDR3 sequence (DNA): TGTGCCATCAGTTGGGACAGTACTTCACCCCTCCACTTT.

On this clone: Sequence at one end of the junction differs from germline and may be a read error. The chain is built from TRBV6-2 or TRBV6-3 and TRBJ2-7; possible D gene TRBD1, 5 bases. CDR3 size: 15 residues. CDR1 is MNHEY, CDR2 SVGEGT, per germline. For the CDR3, the DNA is TGTGCCAGCAGTGACTCGACAGTTTCCCCCTACGAGCAGTACTTC. It is translated as CASSDSTVSPYEQYF.

The J gene is TRBJ2-3, the V gene TRBV7-8; D is unresolved. Germline-derived CDR1 and CDR2 are SGHVS and FQNEAQ. The V end lost 3 bases, the J end lost 0 bases, and 7 bases lay between the germline ends. This CDR3 region has 14 residues. The CDR3 loop reads CASSFPTSTDTQYF. DNA of the CDR3: TGTGCCAGCAGCTTCCCTACTAGCACAGATACGCAGTATTTT.

J is TRBJ1-1 and V is TRBV28; D call uncertain. The CDR3 loop spans 12 amino acids. Germline CDR1 reads MDHEN; CDR2 reads SYDVKM. V gave up 3 bases and J gave up 3 bases, with 5 bases separating them. The CDR3 protein is CASSLSYTEAFF. CDR3 nucleotides: TGTGCCAGCAGTTTGAGTTACACTGAAGCTTTCTTT.

This clone occurred once. The gene calls are TRBV20-1 and TRBJ2-3; D remains ambiguous. Germline lookup yields CDR1 DFQATT and CDR2 SNEGSKA (reference sequence). The CDR3 is 11 amino acids. CDR3 nucleotide sequence: TGCCTCACGAGAAAAACAGATACGCAGTATTTT. Residues: CLTRKTDTQYF.

The chain carries TRBV18 and TRBJ1-2, with 7 nucleotides matching TRBD1. J was trimmed by 0 bases and V by 0 bases; bases with no gene match: 1. Germline loops: CDR1 KGHSH, CDR2 LQKENI. The CDR3 runs 15 residues. In DNA form, the CDR3 reads TGTGCCAGCTCACCACCGGACAGGTCTAACTATGGCTACACCTTC. This encodes CASSPPDRSNYGYTF.

The chain has TRBV6-1 and TRBJ1-5; no definite D call. This CDR3 region has 17 residues. Trimming cost V 0 bases and J 0 bases, with 12 bases left between them. Germline V gives CDR1 MNHNS, CDR2 SASEGT. The CDR3 coding sequence is TGTGCCAGCAGTGAAGCGCTTCTAGAGAATAGCAATCAGCCCCAGCATTTT. Its translation: CASSEALLENSNQPQHF.

The chain recombines TRBV6-5 with TRBJ1-2, with 8 bases aligning to TRBD1. Germline CDR1 and CDR2: MNHEY and SVGAGI. J gave up 2 bases and V 6 bases, and 5 bases lay outside the gene matches. The CDR3 consists of 14 residues. In DNA, the CDR3 is TGTGCCAGCAGGGAGGACAGGGCGAACTATGGCTACACCTTC. This gives the protein CASREDRANYGYTF.

The CDR3 DNA sequence: TGTGCCAGCAGCGCTACTGTTCAGACCCAGTACTTC. Translated: CASSATVQTQYF. The chain joins TRBV3-1 (or the pseudogene TRBV3-2) to TRBJ2-5; D remains ambiguous. The CDR3 totals 12 residues. V was clipped by 5 bases and J by 6 bases, with 10 bases between them. Germline values: CDR1 LGHDT, CDR2 YNNKEL (reference sequence).

The chain combines TRBV28 with TRBJ1-1; 9 bases match TRBD1. This CDR3 contains 13 residues. Trimming at V came to 7 bases and at J to 4 bases, leaving 4 bases not matched to a gene. CDR1 and CDR2 from the germline V gene are MDHEN and SYDVKM. CDR3 nucleotides: TGTGCCAGCACTACGACAGGGGGCACTGAAGCTTTCTTT. Translating gives CASTTTGGTEAFF.

The genes are TRBV2 and TRBJ2-7, with D uncertain. The V end lost 6 bases, the J end lost 6 bases, and 12 bases lay between the germline ends. The CDR3 loop spans 12 amino acids. Per germline, CDR1 SNHLY and CDR2 FYNNEI. In DNA form, the CDR3 reads TGTGCCAGCAGCGCGGAACTGAGCGAGCAGTACTTC. This sequence encodes CASSAELSEQYF.

This clone has only one observation. J is TRBJ1-1 and V is TRBV6-6; 7 bases are shared with TRBD1. This CDR3 is built from 14 residues. Germline loops: CDR1 MNHNY, CDR2 SVGAGI (reference sequence). The trim removed 6 bases at V and 0 bases at J, leaving 4 bases unmatched. The CDR3 loop is CASSHRGLNTEAFF. The DNA of the CDR3 is TGTGCCAGCAGCCACAGGGGCTTGAACACTGAAGCTTTCTTT.

This clone was seen more than once but under ten times. The V and J genes are TRBV18 and TRBJ1-2, with 9 bases lining up with TRBD1. Per germline, CDR1 KGHSH and CDR2 LQKENI. This CDR3 comprises 17 residues. The V and J ends lost 0 bases and 1 base, in that order; junction bases with no gene match: 6. The CDR3, as DNA: TGTGCCAGCTCACCACCGGGACAGGGCTATATTAACTATGGCTACACCTTC. Protein product: CASSPPGQGYINYGYTF. Combining the CDR3 with reference TRBV18 and TRBJ1-2 gives the whole variable domain NAGVMQNPRHLVRRRGQEARLRCSPMKGHSHVYWYRQLPEEGLKFMVYLQKENIIDESGMPKERFSAEFPKEGPSILRIQQVVRGDSAAYFCASSPPGQGYINYGYTFGSGTRLTVV.

The chain joins TRBV18 to TRBJ2-3, with D tentatively TRBD1 (6 bases). Trimming cost V 6 bases and J 3 bases, with 13 bases left between them. The CDR3 is 14 amino acids. Germline V CDR1 and CDR2: KGHSH, LQKENI. The CDR3 here is CASSQRTATDTQYF. In DNA form, the CDR3 reads TGTGCCAGCTCGCAAAGGACAGCGACAGATACGCAGTATTTT. Filled out from reference TRBV18 and TRBJ2-3, the complete variable domain reads NAGVMQNPRHLVRRRGQEARLRCSPMKGHSHVYWYRQLPEEGLKFMVYLQKENIIDESGMPKERFSAEFPKEGPSILRIQQVVRGDSAAYFCASSQRTATDTQYFGPGTRLTVL.

A single count supports this clone. The CDR3 is CASSSGQGVRSDEQYF. The DNA of the CDR3 is TGTGCCAGCAGTTCGGGACAGGGGGTGAGGAGCGACGAGCAGTACTTC. The V gene is TRBV28, the J gene TRBJ2-7, with 11 bases fitting TRBD1. The germline CDR1 and CDR2 sequences are MDHEN and SYDVKM. Trimming removed 4 bases from V and 5 bases from J; junction bases left unmatched: 10. The CDR3 length is 16 residues.

This chain uses TRBV18 with TRBJ1-4; unclear D gene. CDR1 is KGHSH, CDR2 LQKENI, per germline. The CDR3 is 14 amino acids. V was clipped by 1 base and J by 5 bases, with 8 bases between them. In DNA form, the CDR3 reads TGTGCCAGCTCACCACTAGCGGGAAATGAAAAACTGTTTTTT. Encoded protein: CASSPLAGNEKLFF.